This T cell receptor beta chain appears in the sequencing data of a study of immune evolution from preneoplasia to lung adenocarcinoma. Study-wide results and caveats: Top clone share appeared to fall from AAH through AIS, MIA, adenocarcinoma.

The protocol was immunoSEQ multiplex PCR, while the TCRdb copy is restricted to in-frame clones and leaves out a portion. This table holds approximately 7,000 clones, roughly 78% found once. Deletions cut 2 bases from V and 0 bases from J, with 13 bases between. Germline CDR1 GTSNPN, CDR2 SVGIG (reference sequence). The length of the CDR3 is 15 residues. Turning to this clone: The antigen is unknown.

Two lung cancer pathologists independently confirmed each histologic diagnosis. The receptor was isolated from a person aged 60 to 85 with lung adenocarcinoma. Sequencing used FFPE adjacent normal lung tissue. This rearrangement joins TRBV30 to TRBJ1-1; no firm D call. CDR3 bases: TGTGCCTGGAGTCCTCCGCACAGTTTGAACACTGAAGCTTTCTTT. Translated: CAWSPPHSLNTEAFF.